The clone carrying this TCR beta chain appeared once. There are 17 residues in the CDR3. Germline V gives CDR1 MNHEY, CDR2 SMNVEV (reference sequence). V lost 2 bases and J lost 6; bases outside the gene matches: 6. The entry originates in a study of blood T cell repertoires in COVID-19. Study-wide background: Both acute and convalescent COVID-19 samples were obtained from the United States, Italy and Spain. PBMCs, B-cell-depleted T cells, or T cells provided the cDNA or gDNA that made up the material.

Original processing notes: Estimated nucleated cell counts came from reference gene primer amplification. Produced via immunoSEQ multiplex PCR; TCRdb's table is partial and in-frame only. D and trimming were read from the DNA, whereas the V and J calls and clone size are those reported in that table. Of 160,000 or so clones listed, nearly 80% are singletons. Sequencing was performed on peripheral blood. This TCR was sampled from a woman of 80 years or more with acute or convalescent COVID-19. The chain has TRBV27 and TRBJ2-3; TRBD2 aligns across 15 bases. The DNA for the CDR3 is TGTGCCAGCAGTTTAGTGGGACTAGCGGGAGGTTGGGATACGCAGTATTTT. It encodes CASSLVGLAGGWDTQYF.